One and the same sample provided the 7 T cell receptor beta chains below, sequenced in a study of blood T cells in healthy people across ages. Combining a sample-barcoded 5' primer with a J-beta primer mix, a second PCR ran for roughly 7 to 11 cycles. TCRdb independently ran MiXCR on the 5' RACE reads; one entry per CDR3 protein. The repertoire holds some 900,000 distinct CDR3 sequences, with around 48% as singletons. What was sequenced was blood. The receptors derive from a young man in good health.

V is TRBV5-1 and J is TRBJ2-1; D may correspond to TRBD1 or TRBD2 (6 bases each). The length of the CDR3 is 15 residues. Germline CDR1 SGHRS, CDR2 YFSETQ. Trimming cost V 2 bases and J 5 bases, with 14 bases left between them. CDR3 region: CASSFTGASHNEQFF. The DNA of the CDR3 is TGCGCCAGCAGCTTCACGGGGGCCAGTCACAATGAGCAGTTCTTC.

The chain employs TRBV7-8 and TRBJ2-5, with 7 bases that match TRBD1. The J call may be wrong; the DNA end is better matched by TRBJ2-7. Germline V gene sequence: CDR1 SGHVS, CDR2 FQNEAQ. This CDR3 has 18 amino acids. CDR3: CASSPERNQDRPNYEQYF. CDR3 coding DNA: TGTGCCAGCAGCCCTGAGCGGAACCAGGACAGGCCTAACTACGAGCAGTACTTC.

This sequence joins TRBV6-5 and TRBJ2-2, with D unresolved. Trimming removed 2 bases at V and 2 bases at J, with 3 bases between. CDR3 length: 13 amino acids. Germline CDR1 and CDR2: MNHEY and SVGAGI. The CDR3 nucleotides are TGTGCCAGCAGTTACGAAAACACCGGGGAGCTGTTTTTT. Translation gives CASSYENTGELFF.

A few counts support this clonotype. The chain carries TRBV5-5 and TRBJ2-1; 8 nucleotides line up with TRBD1. With V trimmed by 1 base and J by 8 bases, 8 bases remained unmatched. The germline CDR1 and CDR2 sequences are SGHKS and YYEKEE (reference sequence). The length of the CDR3 is 15 residues. As DNA, the CDR3 is TGTGCCAGCAGCTTGCTGACAGGGGACATCCATGAGCAGTTCTTC. Protein: CASSLLTGDIHEQFF.

As for this clonotype: With a much larger clone just one base away, this may be a read error. The genes are TRBV4-3 and TRBJ2-7, with 8 nucleotides matching TRBD1. The CDR3 runs to 15 residues. The germline V gene encodes CDR1 LGHNA and CDR2 YSLEER. CDR3 sequence reads: CASSRGQGLSCEQYF. DNA for the CDR3: TGCGCCAGCAGCCGTGGACAGGGTTTGTCCTGCGAGCAGTACTTC.

In its sample, this clonotype was seen a few times. The gene calls are TRBV11-2 and TRBJ2-3; D ambiguous. The CDR3 is made up of 14 amino acids. Trimming pared 1 base from V and 6 bases from J, leaving 11 bases between. The germline CDR1 and CDR2 sequences are SGHAT and FQNNGV. Here the CDR3 reads CASSLGAQLDTQYF. The DNA for the CDR3 is TGTGCCAGCAGCTTAGGGGCCCAGCTCGATACGCAGTATTTT.

This clonotype was detected only a few times. The chain recombines TRBV5-1 with TRBJ2-1; D is perhaps TRBD2 (6 bases). CDR1 is SGHRS, CDR2 YFSETQ, per germline. V lost 0 bases and J 6 bases, leaving 10 bases between the germline ends. The CDR3 is made up of 14 amino acids. The CDR3 spells CASSLVGGTNEQFF. The CDR3 bases are TGCGCCAGCAGCTTGGTCGGAGGGACCAATGAGCAGTTCTTC.